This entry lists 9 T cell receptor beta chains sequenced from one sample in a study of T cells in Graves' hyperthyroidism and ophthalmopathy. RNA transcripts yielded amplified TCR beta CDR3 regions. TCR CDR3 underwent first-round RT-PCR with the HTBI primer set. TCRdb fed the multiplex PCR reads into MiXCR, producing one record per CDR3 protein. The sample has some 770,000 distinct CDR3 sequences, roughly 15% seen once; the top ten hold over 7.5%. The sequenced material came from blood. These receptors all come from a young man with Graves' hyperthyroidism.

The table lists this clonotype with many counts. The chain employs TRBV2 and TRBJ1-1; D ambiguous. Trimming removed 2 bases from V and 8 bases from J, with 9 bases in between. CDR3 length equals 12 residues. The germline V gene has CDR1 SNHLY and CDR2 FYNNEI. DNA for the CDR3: TGTGCCAGCAGTGAACGGGCAAGAGAAGCTTTCTTT. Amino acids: CASSERAREAFF.

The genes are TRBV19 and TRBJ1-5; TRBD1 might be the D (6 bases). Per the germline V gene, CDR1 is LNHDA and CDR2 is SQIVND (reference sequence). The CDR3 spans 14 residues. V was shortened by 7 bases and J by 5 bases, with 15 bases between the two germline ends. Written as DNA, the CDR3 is TGTGCCAGTAATGGGGACACAGGTTATCAGCCCCAGCATTTT. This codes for CASNGDTGYQPQHF.

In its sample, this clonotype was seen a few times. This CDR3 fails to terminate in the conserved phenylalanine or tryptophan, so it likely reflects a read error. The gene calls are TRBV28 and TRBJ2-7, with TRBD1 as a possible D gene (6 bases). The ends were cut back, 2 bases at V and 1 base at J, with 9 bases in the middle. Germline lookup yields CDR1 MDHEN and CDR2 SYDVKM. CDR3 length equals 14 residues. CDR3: CASSLGGQSYEQYL. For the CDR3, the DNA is TGTGCCAGCAGTTTAGGAGGACAGTCCTACGAGCAGTACCTC.

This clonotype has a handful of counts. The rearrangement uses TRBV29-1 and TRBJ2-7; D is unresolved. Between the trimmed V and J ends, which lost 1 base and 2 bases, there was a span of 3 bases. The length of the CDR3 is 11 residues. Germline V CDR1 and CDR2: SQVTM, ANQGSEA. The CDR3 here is CSVEVAYEQYF. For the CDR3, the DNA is TGCAGCGTTGAAGTCGCCTACGAGCAGTACTTC.

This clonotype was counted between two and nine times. CDR3 sequence: CASSYAGQVDSGANVLTF. CDR3 sequence (DNA): TGTGCCAGCAGTTACGCGGGACAGGTAGACTCTGGGGCCAACGTCCTGACTTTC. The chain carries TRBV6-1 and TRBJ2-6, with 8 bases lining up with TRBD1. The germline CDR1 and CDR2 sequences are MNHNS and SASEGT. The CDR3 consists of 18 residues. V trimming: 5 bases; J trimming: 0 bases; junction bases outside the gene matches: 9.

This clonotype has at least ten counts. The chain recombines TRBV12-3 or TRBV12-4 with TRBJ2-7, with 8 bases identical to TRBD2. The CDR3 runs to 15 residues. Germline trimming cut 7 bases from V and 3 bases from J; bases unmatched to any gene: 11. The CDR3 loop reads CASTHRGGGIYEQYF. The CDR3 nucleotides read TGTGCCAGCACCCACCGGGGGGGAGGAATCTACGAGCAGTACTTC.

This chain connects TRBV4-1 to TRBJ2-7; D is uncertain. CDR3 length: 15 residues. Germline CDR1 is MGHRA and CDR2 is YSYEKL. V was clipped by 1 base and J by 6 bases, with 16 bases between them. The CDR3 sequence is CASSQAQSGFPEQYF. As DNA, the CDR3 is TGCGCCAGCAGCCAAGCGCAGAGTGGGTTCCCCGAGCAGTACTTC.

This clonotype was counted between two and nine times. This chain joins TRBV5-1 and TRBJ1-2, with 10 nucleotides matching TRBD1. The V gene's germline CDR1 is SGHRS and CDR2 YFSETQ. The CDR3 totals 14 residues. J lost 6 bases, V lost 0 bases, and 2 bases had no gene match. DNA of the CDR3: TGCGCCAGCAGCTTGGGACAGGGGGCGGATGGCTACACCTTC. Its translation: CASSLGQGADGYTF. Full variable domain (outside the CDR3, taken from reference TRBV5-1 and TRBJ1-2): KAGVTQTPRYLIKTRGQQVTLSCSPISGHRSVSWYQQTPGQGLQFLFEYFSETQRNKGNFPGRFSGRQFSNSRSEMNVSTLELGDSALYLCASSLGQGADGYTFGSGTRLTVV.

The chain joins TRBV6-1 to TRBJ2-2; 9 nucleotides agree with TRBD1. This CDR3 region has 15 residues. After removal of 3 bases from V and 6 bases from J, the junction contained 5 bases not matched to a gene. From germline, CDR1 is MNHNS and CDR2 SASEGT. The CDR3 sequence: CASSDQTGGPGELFF. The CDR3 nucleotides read TGTGCCAGCAGTGACCAAACAGGGGGCCCCGGGGAGCTGTTTTTT.